What follows describes a single T cell receptor (beta chain). Its antigen is undetermined. In blood CD8+ and CD4+ T cells, TCR beta underwent sequencing. RNA amounts of about 0.5 to 1 ug underwent reverse transcription with random hexamers. TCRdb processed the immunoSEQ multiplex PCR reads anew with MiXCR; each CDR3 protein has one entry. The repertoire holds over 150,000 distinct CDR3 sequences, with just under 95% as singletons. The data are from a study of CD8 T cells in Susac syndrome. Findings of the study overall: In Susac syndrome, the CD4+ T cell repertoires did not show clonal expansion.

V lost 4 bases, J lost 1 base, and 14 bases lay in between. Germline loops: CDR1 DFQATT, CDR2 SNEGSKA (reference sequence). CDR3 length: 15 amino acids. This chain connects TRBV20-1 to TRBJ2-1; D unclear. The TCR originated in a human donor with Susac syndrome. The sequenced sample consisted of CD4+ T cells from PBMCs. In nucleotides, the CDR3 is TGCAGTGCTAAACTCCCCCTCGAGTCCTACAATGAGCAGTTCTTC. It specifies CSAKLPLESYNEQFF.